This TCR beta chain derives from a study of blood T cell repertoires in COVID-19. In the study overall: Specimens from acute and convalescent COVID-19 originated in the United States, Italy and Spain.

In the study's own analysis: Cell counts per sample came from amplifying reference gene primers. The protocol was immunoSEQ multiplex PCR, while the TCRdb copy is restricted to in-frame clones and leaves out a portion. The V and J calls and the clone size are those of that table, but D and trimming were determined from the DNA. The sample lists some 240,000 clones, around 86% occurring once. The V gene's germline CDR1 is LGHDT and CDR2 YNNKEL (reference sequence). This CDR3 is 16 amino acids long. V shed 0 bases and J 1 base; nucleotides not matched to a gene: 4. The specimen sequenced was peripheral blood. V usage is TRBV3-1 (or the pseudogene TRBV3-2) and J usage is TRBJ2-3; 7 positions match TRBD2. The source of this sequence is a woman in her sixties with active or convalescent COVID-19. CDR3 loop: CASSQDTSGGTDTQYF. CDR3 sequence (DNA): TGTGCCAGCAGCCAAGATACCAGCGGGGGCACAGATACGCAGTATTTT.